One sample yielded the 20 T cell receptor beta chains listed below, sequenced in a study of beta chain features in type 1 diabetes. Of the isolated RNA, all was reverse transcribed, and so the sequenced material was expressed TCRB transcripts. Measured with immunoSEQ multiplex PCR; TCRdb has only the in-frame clones, and not every one. This sample carries 400,000 to 550,000 clones, about an eighth of them seen once, and the ten largest clones take roughly 0.046%. Sequencing was done on a sample of naive CD4+ T cells from blood. All receptors derive from a woman aged 18-29 years in good health.

CDR3 sequence: CASSQLGISYEQYF. As DNA, the CDR3 is TGCGCCAGCAGCCAATTAGGGATCTCCTACGAGCAGTACTTC. The chain employs TRBV5-1 and TRBJ2-7; D call uncertain. V lost 4 bases and J lost 0, with 11 bases in between. Germline assignment: CDR1 SGHRS and CDR2 YFSETQ. The CDR3 contains 14 residues.

As for this clone: This CDR3 is also generated by other DNA sequences in the sample. The chain links TRBV5-6 to TRBJ2-1; the D is unclear. V lost 0 bases to trimming and J lost 4 bases, with 5 bases between them. Germline CDR1 reads SGHDT; CDR2 reads YYEEEE. This CDR3 has 13 amino acids. CDR3 in amino acids: CASSLERYNEQFF. CDR3 DNA: TGTGCCAGCAGCTTGGAGCGATACAATGAGCAGTTCTTC.

The rearrangement joins TRBV5-1 to TRBJ2-2, with D unclear. Looked up from germline, CDR1 is SGHRS and CDR2 is YFSETQ. The CDR3 sequence is 12 residues long. Between the trimmed V and J ends, which lost 9 bases and 5 bases, there was a span of 11 bases. The CDR3 loop reads CATSSPTGELFF. The CDR3 DNA reads TGCGCCACCAGTTCTCCTACCGGGGAGCTGTTTTTT.

This clone was detected a few times. The rearrangement uses TRBV6-4 and TRBJ2-3, with TRBD1 matching 7 bases. With 6 bases clipped from V and 1 base from J, the junction kept 4 bases outside the gene matches. Germline values: CDR1 MRHNA, CDR2 SNTAGT. This CDR3 contains 14 residues. In DNA, the CDR3 is TGTGCCAGCAGAAGGGGGCTTGGCACAGATACGCAGTATTTT. Its translation: CASRRGLGTDTQYF.

This clone was picked up a small number of times. This chain links TRBV6-1 with TRBJ1-2; perhaps TRBD1 as D (5 bases). The CDR3 extends over 14 amino acids. The germline V and J ends were trimmed by 10 bases and 6 bases, with 21 bases remaining between them. Germline CDR1 and CDR2: MNHNS and SASEGT. CDR3 coding DNA: TGTGCCACCGGCCCGAGCCGGGACTCCGATGGCTACACCTTC. It codes for CATGPSRDSDGYTF.

The chain uses TRBV3-2 and TRBJ2-7; whether TRBD2, the table's D call, matches the DNA was not checked. TRBV3-2 constitutes a pseudogene. The CDR3 runs to 9 residues. The CDR3 bases are TGTGCCACCGAGTACGAGCAGTACTTC. Protein: CATEYEQYF.

This clone has more than one count but fewer than ten. V usage is TRBV10-3 and J usage is TRBJ2-2, with 7 bases that match TRBD1. This CDR3 is built from 15 residues. CDR1 ENHRY and CDR2 SYGVKD come from the germline V gene. V shed 10 bases, J shed 0 bases, and the junction held 8 bases outside the gene matches. CDR3 coding DNA: TGTGCCACCGAACAGGGGCCCTCGAACACCGGGGAGCTGTTTTTT. As protein: CATEQGPSNTGELFF.

This clone was seen only a few times. At the DNA level, this CDR3 is encoded by other sequences in the same sample as well. This sequence joins TRBV20-1 and TRBJ1-1, with no clear D. The CDR3 has 11 residues. CDR1 and CDR2 (germline): DFQATT, SNEGSKA (reference sequence). Trimming left V 3 bases short and J 4 bases short, with 6 bases between. The CDR3 region is CSASGGTEAFF. CDR3 nucleotide sequence: TGCAGTGCTAGCGGAGGCACTGAAGCTTTCTTT.

The V gene is TRBV11-3, the J gene TRBJ1-1; D is ambiguous. The V and J ends lost 3 bases and 11 bases respectively, with 16 bases between them. The CDR3 runs 13 residues. In germline, CDR1 is SGHNT, CDR2 YENEEA. The CDR3 protein is CASSFRNVPEAFF. CDR3 in DNA: TGTGCCAGCAGCTTTAGGAACGTACCCGAGGCTTTCTTT.

The chain uses TRBV30 and TRBJ2-5; D is perhaps TRBD1 or TRBD2 (5 bases each). The germline CDR1 and CDR2 sequences are GTSNPN and SVGIG (reference sequence). There are 15 residues in the CDR3. V shed 4 bases and J shed 5 bases, with 20 bases lying between them. The CDR3 protein is CAWKQIGDHRETQYF. The CDR3 DNA reads TGTGCCTGGAAGCAAATTGGGGACCATAGGGAGACCCAGTACTTC.

This clone has just a few counts. The V and J genes are TRBV4-3 and TRBJ2-5; 12 bases line up with TRBD2. The J segment lost 5 bases and the V segment lost 4 bases, leaving 11 bases of the junction unmatched. Per the germline V gene, CDR1 is LGHNA and CDR2 is YSLEER. The CDR3 is 17 amino acids. CDR3 in DNA: TGCGCCAGCAGCCCACAATTGACTAGCGGGAGCGGCGAGACCCAGTACTTC. Its translation: CASSPQLTSGSGETQYF.

The V gene is TRBV7-6, the J gene TRBJ2-2; D gene unclear. The CDR3 is 16 residues long. In germline, CDR1 is SGHVS, CDR2 FNYEAQ. Between the trimmed V and J ends, which lost 1 base and 0 bases, there was a span of 9 bases. The CDR3 DNA reads as TGTGCCAGCAGCTTAGGGCAAGCGCCGAACACCGGGGAGCTGTTTTTT. Its protein product is CASSLGQAPNTGELFF.

The gene calls are TRBV30 and TRBJ2-7, with 9 bases identical to TRBD1. The CDR3 consists of 14 residues. In germline, CDR1 is GTSNPN, CDR2 SVGIG (reference sequence). With 3 bases clipped from V and 2 bases from J, the junction kept 5 bases outside the gene matches. In nucleotides, the CDR3 is TGTGCCTGGAGGGGGACAGGGAGTGCCTACGAGCAGTACTTC. Translated: CAWRGTGSAYEQYF.

This clone was seen only a few times. The same CDR3 also results from other DNA sequences found in this sample. V and J are TRBV2 and TRBJ1-5; 8 nucleotides match TRBD1. This CDR3 region has 14 residues. Trimming removed 6 bases from V and 2 bases from J; junction bases left unmatched: 3. Germline CDR1 and CDR2: SNHLY and FYNNEI. CDR3 coding DNA: TGTGCCAGCAGCGGGACAGGAGGCAATCAGCCCCAGCATTTT. This sequence encodes CASSGTGGNQPQHF. Filled out from reference TRBV2 and TRBJ1-5, the complete variable domain reads EPEVTQTPSHQVTQMGQEVILRCVPISNHLYFYWYRQILGQKVEFLVSFYNNEISEKSEIFDDQFSVERPDGSNFTLKIRSTKLEDSAMYFCASSGTGGNQPQHFGDGTRLSIL.

The chain joins TRBV7-2 to TRBJ2-5, with 12 positions matching TRBD2. The J segment lost 1 base and the V segment lost 0 bases, leaving 6 bases of the junction unmatched. This CDR3 region has 18 residues. CDR1 is SGHTA and CDR2 is FQGNSA in the germline V gene. The CDR3 DNA is TGTGCCAGCAGCTTAGCGACTAGCGGGGGCACCCTCCAAGAGACCCAGTACTTC. Amino acid sequence: CASSLATSGGTLQETQYF.

This clone was seen more than once but under ten times. V usage is TRBV23-1 and J usage is TRBJ2-7, with D tentatively TRBD1 (5 bases). TRBV23-1 is labeled an ORF, and its function is uncertain. V was cut by 1 base and J by 4 bases, with 17 bases left in between. The CDR3 extends over 16 amino acids. The CDR3 region is CASSQYPQGYGYEQYV. The CDR3 nucleotides read TGCGCCAGCAGTCAATACCCTCAGGGATATGGATACGAGCAGTACGTC.

This clone was counted a few times. The chain combines TRBV29-1 with TRBJ1-1, with D possibly matching TRBD1 (5 bases). CDR3 size: 12 residues. Per the germline V gene, CDR1 is SQVTM and CDR2 is ANQGSEA. Trimming took 6 bases from V and 8 from J, leaving 16 bases between them. For the CDR3, the DNA is TGCAGCGTCGTTCCTGGGACCGGGGAAGCTTTCTTT. It encodes CSVVPGTGEAFF.

This clone was counted a few times. This chain connects TRBV7-3 to TRBJ2-3; D remains ambiguous. V dropped 3 bases and J dropped 6 bases, with 10 bases sitting between them. CDR1 and CDR2 (germline): SGHTA, FQGTGA. CDR3 length: 13 residues. The CDR3 DNA follows: TGTGCCAGCAGCTTGGTTTATGAGGATACGCAGTATTTT. It is translated as CASSLVYEDTQYF.

CDR3: CASSITGTGSSYEQYV. The CDR3 nucleotides are TGTGCCAGCAGTATTACCGGGACAGGGAGCTCCTACGAGCAGTACGTC. The chain employs TRBV28 and TRBJ2-7; TRBD1 matches at 9 bases. V trimming: 5 bases; J trimming: 0 bases; junction bases outside the gene matches: 8. Germline lookup yields CDR1 MDHEN and CDR2 SYDVKM. The CDR3 has 16 amino acids.

This clone was found a few times. The V gene is TRBV7-8, the J gene TRBJ2-3; TRBD2 matches at 7 bases. Looked up from germline, CDR1 is SGHVS and CDR2 is FQNEAQ. The CDR3 is 14 amino acids. V gave up 4 bases and J gave up 1 base; unmatched junction bases: 2. CDR3 sequence (DNA): TGTGCCAGCAGCTCAGGACTAGGCACAGATACGCAGTATTTT. Protein product: CASSSGLGTDTQYF.